The text below deals with one TCR beta chain. Its matching antigen is unknown. Assay: immunoSEQ multiplex PCR; the TCRdb copy retains only in-frame clones and omits some. The table has around 80,000 clones, more than 90% seen once. This entry belongs to a study of T cell responses to AZD1222 COVID-19 vaccine. Study observations and caveats: No repertoire was sampled before or during the peak T cell response, only after it.

V was clipped by 0 bases and J by 7 bases; unmatched bases: 8. Looked up from germline, CDR1 is GTSNPN and CDR2 is SVGIG (reference sequence). The CDR3 runs 15 residues. Here the sequenced sample was peripheral blood, taken 28 days after the second AZD1222 dose. The V gene is TRBV30, the J gene TRBJ1-4; 7 bases are a match to TRBD1. The sequence came from an adult who received the AZD1222 COVID-19 vaccine. CDR3 coding DNA: TGTGCCTGGAGTGTTTTCGGACAGGCCATTGAAAAACTGTTTTTT. Amino acids: CAWSVFGQAIEKLFF.